Sequencing of this T cell receptor beta chain was carried out in a study of T cells in Graves' hyperthyroidism and ophthalmopathy. Study at large: Peripheral blood draws took place at initial diagnosis, ahead of any treatment. Findings and limits, study-wide: Stable hyperthyroidism was told apart from ophthalmopathy by a model built on 13 V-J features.

Germline V gene sequence: CDR1 MNHEY, CDR2 SMNVEV (reference sequence). The CDR3 runs 14 residues. Deletions cut 3 bases from V and 11 bases from J, with 19 bases between. A remark on this clonotype: The antigen remains undetermined.

Regions amplified from RNA transcripts were the TCR beta CDR3 regions. The TCR CDR3 first-round RT-PCR relied on the HTBI primer set. TCRdb fed the multiplex PCR reads into MiXCR, producing one record per CDR3 protein. The profile covers hundreds of thousands of distinct CDR3 sequences, with 17% appearing a single time and roughly 18% taken by the ten largest. Pregnant or lactating patients were excluded, as were those with uncontrolled infection or other autoimmune disease. Source material for PBMCs was less than 12 ml fresh peripheral blood. The source of this sequence is a woman under 30 with Graves' ophthalmopathy. Sequenced material: blood. The gene calls are TRBV27 and TRBJ1-1; D unresolved. The CDR3 sequence: CASSFQGGFGEAFF. CDR3 nucleotide sequence: TGTGCCAGCAGTTTTCAAGGAGGGTTCGGTGAGGCTTTCTTT.